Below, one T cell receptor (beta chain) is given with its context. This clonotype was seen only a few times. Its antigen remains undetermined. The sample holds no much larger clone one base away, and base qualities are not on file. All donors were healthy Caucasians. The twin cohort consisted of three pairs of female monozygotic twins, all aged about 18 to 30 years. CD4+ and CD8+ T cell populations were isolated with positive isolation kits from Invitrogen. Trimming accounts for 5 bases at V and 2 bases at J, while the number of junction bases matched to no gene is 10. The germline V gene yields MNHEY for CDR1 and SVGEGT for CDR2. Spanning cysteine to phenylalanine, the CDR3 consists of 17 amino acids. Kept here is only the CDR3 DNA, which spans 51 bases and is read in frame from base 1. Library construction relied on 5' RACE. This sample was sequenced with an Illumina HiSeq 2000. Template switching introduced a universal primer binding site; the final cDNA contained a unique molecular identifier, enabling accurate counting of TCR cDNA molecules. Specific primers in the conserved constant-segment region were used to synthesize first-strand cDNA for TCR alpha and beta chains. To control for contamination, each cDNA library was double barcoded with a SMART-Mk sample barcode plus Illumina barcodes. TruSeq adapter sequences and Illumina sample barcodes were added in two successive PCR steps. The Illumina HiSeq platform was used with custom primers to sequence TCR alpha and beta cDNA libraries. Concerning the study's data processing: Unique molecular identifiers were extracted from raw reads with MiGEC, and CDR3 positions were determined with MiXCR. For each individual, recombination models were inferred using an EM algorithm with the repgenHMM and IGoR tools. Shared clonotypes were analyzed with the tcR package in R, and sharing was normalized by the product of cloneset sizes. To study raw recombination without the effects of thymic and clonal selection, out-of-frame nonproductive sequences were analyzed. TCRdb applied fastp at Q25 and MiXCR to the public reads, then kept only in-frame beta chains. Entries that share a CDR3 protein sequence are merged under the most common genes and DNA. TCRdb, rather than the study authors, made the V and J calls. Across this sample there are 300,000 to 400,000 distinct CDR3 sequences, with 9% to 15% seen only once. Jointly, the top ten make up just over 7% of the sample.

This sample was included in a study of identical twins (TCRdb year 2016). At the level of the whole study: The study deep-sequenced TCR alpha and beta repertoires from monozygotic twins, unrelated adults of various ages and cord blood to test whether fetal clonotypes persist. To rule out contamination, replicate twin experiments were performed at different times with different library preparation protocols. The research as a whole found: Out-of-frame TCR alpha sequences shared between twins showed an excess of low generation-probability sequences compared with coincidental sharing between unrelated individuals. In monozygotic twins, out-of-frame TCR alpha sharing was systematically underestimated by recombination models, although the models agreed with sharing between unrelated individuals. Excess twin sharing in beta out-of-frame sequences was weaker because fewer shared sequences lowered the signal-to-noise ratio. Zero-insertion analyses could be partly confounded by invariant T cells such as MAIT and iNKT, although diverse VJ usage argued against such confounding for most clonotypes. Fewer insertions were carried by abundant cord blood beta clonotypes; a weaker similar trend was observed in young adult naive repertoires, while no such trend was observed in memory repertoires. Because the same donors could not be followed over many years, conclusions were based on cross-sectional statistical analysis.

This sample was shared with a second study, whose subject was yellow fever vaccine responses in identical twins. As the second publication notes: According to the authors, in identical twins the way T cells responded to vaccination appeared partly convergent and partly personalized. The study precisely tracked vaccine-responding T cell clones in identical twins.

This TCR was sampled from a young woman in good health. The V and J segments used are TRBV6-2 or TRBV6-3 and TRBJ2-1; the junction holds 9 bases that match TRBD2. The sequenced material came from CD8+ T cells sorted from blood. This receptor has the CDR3 CASSHYSGGSPYNEQFF. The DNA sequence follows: TGTGCCAGCAGTCACTATAGCGGGGGCTCACCCTACAATGAGCAGTTCTTC.